Reported below is one TCR beta chain. Its antigen remains unknown. The sort gate was single viable CD3+CD4+CD8-CD45RO+ cells for memory CD4+ T cells. CD4+ T cells were isolated by positive magnetic selection. With 5 bases clipped from V and 0 bases from J, the junction kept 12 bases outside the gene matches. In germline, CDR1 is SEHNR, CDR2 FQNEAQ (reference sequence). The CDR3 loop spans 18 amino acids. This sample was included in a study of memory CD4+ T cells and cytomegalovirus serostatus. The authors' processing: Out-of-frame sequences were removed, leaving 2 million to 2.5 million distinct TCRbeta sequences. Here immunoSEQ multiplex PCR was the method, and the copy in TCRdb shows in-frame clones only, minus some. V, J and clone size are those of that table, while D and trimming were read from the DNA. The repertoire includes 55,000 to 65,000 clones, around 80% of them detected once, and 0.85% to 1.2% sits in the top ten.

Study results and limitations: Median bootstrapped AUC for CMV status was around 0.96 originally, about 0.9 US-trained.

The sequence derives from an adult in good health and CMV-seronegative. The sequenced sample was memory CD4+ T cells from blood. This chain connects TRBV7-9 to TRBJ2-1; 8 positions match TRBD2. As DNA, the CDR3 is TGTGCCAGCAGCCCCCTAGCGGGTCCCCGGAGCTCCTACAATGAGCAGTTCTTC. It yields the protein CASSPLAGPRSSYNEQFF.